A single T cell receptor (beta chain) is shown here with its context. The table came from immunoSEQ multiplex PCR; TCRdb's copy has only in-frame clones and leaves some out. The profile shows around 66,000 clones, around 90% of them singletons. This sample stems from a study of T cell changes during pregnancy in multiple sclerosis. The clonotype was recovered from a female donor in good health, enrolled as a control in a pregnancy study. The sequenced sample was peripheral blood, obtained in the first trimester of pregnancy.

CDR3 sequence: CASSLRTGTNTGELFF. For the CDR3, the DNA is TGTGCCAGCAGCTTAAGGACAGGGACGAACACCGGGGAGCTGTTTTTT. The gene calls are TRBV7-2 and TRBJ2-2; TRBD1 agrees at 8 bases. CDR1 is SGHTA, CDR2 FQGNSA, per germline. This CDR3 contains 16 residues. The V gene end was trimmed by 2 bases and the J gene end by 0 bases; junction bases not matched to a gene: 2.